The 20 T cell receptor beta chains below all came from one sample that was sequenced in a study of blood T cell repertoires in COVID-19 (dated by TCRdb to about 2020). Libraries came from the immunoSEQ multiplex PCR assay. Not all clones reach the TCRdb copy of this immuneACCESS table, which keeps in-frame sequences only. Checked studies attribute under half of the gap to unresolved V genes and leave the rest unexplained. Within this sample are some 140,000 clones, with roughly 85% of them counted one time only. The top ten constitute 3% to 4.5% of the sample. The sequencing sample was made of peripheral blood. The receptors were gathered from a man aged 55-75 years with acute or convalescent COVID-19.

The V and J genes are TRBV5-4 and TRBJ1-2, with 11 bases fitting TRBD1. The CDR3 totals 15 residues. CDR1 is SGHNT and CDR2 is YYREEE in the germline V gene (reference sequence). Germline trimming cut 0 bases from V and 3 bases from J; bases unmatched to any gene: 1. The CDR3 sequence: CASSLGGQGDYGYTF. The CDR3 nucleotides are TGTGCCAGCAGCTTGGGGGGACAGGGGGACTATGGCTACACCTTC.

The CDR3 region has the DNA TGTGCCAGTAGTCTCCAAGCCGGAGGGAATCAGCCCCAGCATTTT. Amino acid sequence: CASSLQAGGNQPQHF. The rearrangement uses TRBV19 and TRBJ1-5; no clear D. Looked up from germline, CDR1 is LNHDA and CDR2 is SQIVND (reference sequence). The CDR3 consists of 15 residues. The V and J ends lost 5 bases and 4 bases respectively, with 15 bases between them. The complete variable domain, with remaining parts taken from reference TRBV19 and TRBJ1-5, reads DGGITQSPKYLFRKEGQNVTLSCEQNLNHDAMYWYRQDPGQGLRLIYYSQIVNDFQKGDIAEGYSVSREKKESFPLTVTSAQKNPTAFYLCASSLQAGGNQPQHFGDGTRLSIL.

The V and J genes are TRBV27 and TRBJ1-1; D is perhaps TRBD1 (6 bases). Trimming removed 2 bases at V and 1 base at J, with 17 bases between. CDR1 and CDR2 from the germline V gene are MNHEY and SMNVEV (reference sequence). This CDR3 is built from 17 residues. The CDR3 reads CASSLTVTGSPNTEAFF. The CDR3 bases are TGTGCCAGCAGTTTAACCGTTACAGGGTCGCCGAACACTGAAGCTTTCTTT.

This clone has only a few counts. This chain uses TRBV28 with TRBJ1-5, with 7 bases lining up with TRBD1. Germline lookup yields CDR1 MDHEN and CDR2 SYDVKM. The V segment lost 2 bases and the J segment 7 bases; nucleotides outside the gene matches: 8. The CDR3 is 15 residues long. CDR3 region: CASSLAGGVMQPQHF. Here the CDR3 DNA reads TGTGCCAGCAGTTTAGCAGGGGGTGTTATGCAGCCCCAGCATTTT.

As DNA, the CDR3 is TGCGCCAGCAGCCAAGATCCTGCTAGCGGGATTGAGCAGTTCTTC. It codes for CASSQDPASGIEQFF. This chain joins TRBV4-3 and TRBJ2-1, with 9 nucleotides matching TRBD2. The germline V gene encodes CDR1 LGHNA and CDR2 YSLEER. This CDR3 comprises 15 residues. V dropped 0 bases and J dropped 9; count of bases not matched to a gene: 6.

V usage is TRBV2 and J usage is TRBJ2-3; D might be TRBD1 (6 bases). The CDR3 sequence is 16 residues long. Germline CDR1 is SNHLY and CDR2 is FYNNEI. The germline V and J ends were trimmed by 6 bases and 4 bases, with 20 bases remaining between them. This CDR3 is CASRSRQVLLPDTQYF. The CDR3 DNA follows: TGTGCCAGCAGGTCACGACAGGTCCTTCTTCCAGATACGCAGTATTTT.

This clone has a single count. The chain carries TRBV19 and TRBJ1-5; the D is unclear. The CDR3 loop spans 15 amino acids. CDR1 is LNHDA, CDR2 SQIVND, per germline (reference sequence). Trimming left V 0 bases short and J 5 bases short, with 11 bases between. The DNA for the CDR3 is TGTGCCAGTAGTATAGATCCCGGGATCGATCAGCCCCAGCATTTT. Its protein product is CASSIDPGIDQPQHF.

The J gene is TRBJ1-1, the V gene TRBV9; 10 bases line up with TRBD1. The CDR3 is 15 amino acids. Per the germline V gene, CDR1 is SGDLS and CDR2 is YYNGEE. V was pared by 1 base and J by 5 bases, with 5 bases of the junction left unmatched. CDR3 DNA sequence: TGTGCCAGCAGCGTAAGGGACAGGGGTCCAACTGAAGCTTTCTTT. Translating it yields CASSVRDRGPTEAFF. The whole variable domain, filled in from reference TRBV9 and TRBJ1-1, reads DSGVTQTPKHLITATGQRVTLRCSPRSGDLSVYWYQQSLDQGLQFLIQYYNGEERAKGNILERFSAQQFPDLHSELNLSSLELGDSALYFCASSVRDRGPTEAFFGQGTRLTVV.

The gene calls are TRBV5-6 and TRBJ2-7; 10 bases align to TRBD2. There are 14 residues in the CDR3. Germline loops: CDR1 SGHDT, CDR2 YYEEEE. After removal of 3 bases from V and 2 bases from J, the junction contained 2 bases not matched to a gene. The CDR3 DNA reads TGTGCCAGCAGCTACGGGACTAGCGCCTACGAGCAGTACTTC. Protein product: CASSYGTSAYEQYF.

Here the CDR3 reads CASSPSGTGGGSQPQHF. CDR3 coding DNA: TGTGCCAGCAGTCCGTCCGGGACAGGGGGCGGGAGTCAGCCCCAGCATTTT. The chain uses TRBV28 and TRBJ1-5, with 12 bases lining up with TRBD1. The CDR3 totals 17 residues. Germline V lookup: CDR1 MDHEN, CDR2 SYDVKM. The ends lost 5 bases at V and 6 bases at J; junction bases unmatched: 11.

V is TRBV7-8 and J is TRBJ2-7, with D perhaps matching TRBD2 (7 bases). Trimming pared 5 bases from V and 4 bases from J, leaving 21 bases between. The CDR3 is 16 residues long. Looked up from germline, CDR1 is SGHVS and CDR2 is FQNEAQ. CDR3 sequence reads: CASSPTGGGSLYEQYF. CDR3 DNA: TGTGCCAGCAGCCCAACGGGGGGCGGGAGTTTGTACGAGCAGTACTTC.

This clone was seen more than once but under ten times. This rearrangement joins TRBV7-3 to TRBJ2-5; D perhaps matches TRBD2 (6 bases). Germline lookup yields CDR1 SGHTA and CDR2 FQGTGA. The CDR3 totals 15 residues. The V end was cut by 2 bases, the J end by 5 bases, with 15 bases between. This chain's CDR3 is CASSLGGIGEETQYF. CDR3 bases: TGTGCCAGCAGCTTAGGGGGGATAGGTGAGGAGACCCAGTACTTC.

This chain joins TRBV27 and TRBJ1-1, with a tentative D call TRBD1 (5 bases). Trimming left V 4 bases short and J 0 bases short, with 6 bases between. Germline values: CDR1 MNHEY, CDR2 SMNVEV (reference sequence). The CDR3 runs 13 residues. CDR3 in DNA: TGTGCCAGCAGTTCGACAGTGAACACTGAAGCTTTCTTT. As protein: CASSSTVNTEAFF.

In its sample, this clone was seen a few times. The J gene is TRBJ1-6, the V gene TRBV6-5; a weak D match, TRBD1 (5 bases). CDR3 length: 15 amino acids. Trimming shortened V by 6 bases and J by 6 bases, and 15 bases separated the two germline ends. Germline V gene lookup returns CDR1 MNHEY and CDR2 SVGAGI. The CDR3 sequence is CASSSRGLSNSPLHF. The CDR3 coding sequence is TGTGCCAGCAGCAGTCGGGGGTTGAGTAATTCACCCCTCCACTTT.

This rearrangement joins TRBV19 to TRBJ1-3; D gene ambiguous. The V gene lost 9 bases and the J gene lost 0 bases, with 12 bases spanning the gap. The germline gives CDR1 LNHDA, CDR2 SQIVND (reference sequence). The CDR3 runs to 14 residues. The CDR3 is CASASAHSGNTIYF. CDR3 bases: TGTGCCAGCGCGTCAGCGCACTCTGGAAACACCATATATTTT.

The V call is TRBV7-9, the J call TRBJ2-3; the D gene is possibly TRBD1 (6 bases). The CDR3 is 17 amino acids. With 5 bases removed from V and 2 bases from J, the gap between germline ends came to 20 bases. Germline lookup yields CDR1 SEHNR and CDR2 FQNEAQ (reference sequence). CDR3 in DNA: TGTGCCAGCAGCGAGACAGGCGATTCTTACCCCACAGATACGCAGTATTTT. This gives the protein CASSETGDSYPTDTQYF.

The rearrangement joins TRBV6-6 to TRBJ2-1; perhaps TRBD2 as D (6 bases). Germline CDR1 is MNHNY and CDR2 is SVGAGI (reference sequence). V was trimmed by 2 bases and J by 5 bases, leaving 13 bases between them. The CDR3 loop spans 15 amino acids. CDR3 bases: TGTGCCAGCAGTTACATGGGGGGACGAAACAATGAGCAGTTCTTC. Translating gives CASSYMGGRNNEQFF.

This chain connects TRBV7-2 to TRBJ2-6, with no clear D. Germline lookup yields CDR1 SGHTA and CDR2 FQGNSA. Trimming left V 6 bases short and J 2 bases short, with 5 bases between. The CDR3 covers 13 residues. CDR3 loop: CASSRPGANVLTF. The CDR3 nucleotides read TGTGCCAGCAGTCGTCCTGGGGCCAACGTCCTGACTTTC.

The CDR3, as DNA: TGTGCCAGCCTGCGATCCCCCCTGGAGACCCAGTACTTC. Amino acid sequence: CASLRSPLETQYF. The chain carries TRBV12-3 or TRBV12-4 and TRBJ2-5; D is unclear. The CDR3 covers 13 residues. V shed 8 bases and J shed 5 bases, with 15 bases lying between them.

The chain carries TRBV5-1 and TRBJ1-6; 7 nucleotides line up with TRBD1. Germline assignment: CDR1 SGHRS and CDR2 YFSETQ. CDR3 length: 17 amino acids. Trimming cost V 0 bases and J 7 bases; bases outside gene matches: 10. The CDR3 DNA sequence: TGCGCCAGCAGCTTGGCAACAGGGGCAAAGAAAAATTCACCCCTCCACTTT. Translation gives CASSLATGAKKNSPLHF.